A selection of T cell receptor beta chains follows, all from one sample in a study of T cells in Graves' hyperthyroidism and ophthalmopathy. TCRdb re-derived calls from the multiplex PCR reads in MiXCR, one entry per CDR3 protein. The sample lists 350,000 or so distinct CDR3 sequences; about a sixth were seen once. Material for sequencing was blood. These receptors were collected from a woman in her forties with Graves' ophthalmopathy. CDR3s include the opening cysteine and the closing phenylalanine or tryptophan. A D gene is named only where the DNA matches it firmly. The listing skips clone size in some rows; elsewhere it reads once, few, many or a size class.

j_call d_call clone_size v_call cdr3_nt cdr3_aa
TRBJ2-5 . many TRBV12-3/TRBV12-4 TGTGCCAGCAGCCCACATGGAGGGGAGACCCAGTACTTC CASSPHGGETQYF
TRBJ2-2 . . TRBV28 TGTGCCAGCAGTTCGGGGTCCCTCGGGGAGCTGTTTTTT CASSSGSLGELFF
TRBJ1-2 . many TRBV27 TGTGCCAGCAGCCCGCTCGGGGAAGTCTATGGCTACACCTTC CASSPLGEVYGYTF
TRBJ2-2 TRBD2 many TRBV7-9 TGTGCCAGCAGCTTATCCGGACTAGCGGGAGGGGGAGGCACCGGGGAGCTGTTTTTT CASSLSGLAGGGGTGELFF
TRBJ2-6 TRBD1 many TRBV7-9 TGTGCCAGCAGCGCCACAGTCACACAGGGGGCCGGGGCCAACGTCCTGACTTTC CASSATVTQGAGANVLTF
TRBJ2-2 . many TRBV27 TGTGCCAGCAGTTCGCGGACTACCCTAAACACCGGGGAGCTGTTTTTT CASSSRTTLNTGELFF
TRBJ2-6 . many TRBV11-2 TGTGCCAGCAGCCAGGTGGGGGTTGGGGCCAACGTCCTGACTTTC CASSQVGVGANVLTF
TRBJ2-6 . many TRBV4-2 TGTGCCAGCAGCCAAGAATCGTTCTCTGGGGCCAACGTCCTGACTTTC CASSQESFSGANVLTF
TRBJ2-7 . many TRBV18 TGTGCCAGCTCAAGGGTAGAGGCTCGGTACGAGCAGTACTTC CASSRVEARYEQYF
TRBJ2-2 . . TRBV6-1 TGTGCCAGCAGCACCGACAGTTTGGACACCGGGGAGCTGTTTTTT CASSTDSLDTGELFF
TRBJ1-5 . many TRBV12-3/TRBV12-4 TGTGCCAGCAGTTTTGCGGGGGAAAATCAGCCCCAGCATTTT CASSFAGENQPQHF
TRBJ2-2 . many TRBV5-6 TGTGCCAGCAGCTACCTGAATTCGGCAGGCACCGGGGAGCTGTTTTTT CASSYLNSAGTGELFF
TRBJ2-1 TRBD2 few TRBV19 TGTGCCAGTGGGGGGGGACTAGCGGGAGGTCGAAGTGTGAATGAGCAGTTCTTC CASGGGLAGGRSVNEQFF
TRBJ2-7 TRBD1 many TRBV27 TGTGCCAGCAGACGGGCCGGGACAGGGGTGCACGAGCAGTACTTC CASRRAGTGVHEQYF
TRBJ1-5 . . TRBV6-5 TGTGCCAGCAGTTCTATCGGGGGCAGATCAAGCAATCAGCCCCAGCATTTT CASSSIGGRSSNQPQHF
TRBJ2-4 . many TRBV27 TGTGCCAGCGGACTCCTAGCCAAAAACATTCAGTACTTC CASGLLAKNIQYF
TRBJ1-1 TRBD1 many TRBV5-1 TGCGCCAGCAGCTTGGCGGGACAGGAAGCTTTCTTT CASSLAGQEAFF
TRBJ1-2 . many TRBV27 TGTGCCAGCAGTTTCAGGCAGGGAAGCGGCTACACCTTC CASSFRQGSGYTF
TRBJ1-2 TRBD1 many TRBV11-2 TGTGCCAGCAGCTTACCAGCGGGACAGGGTATATATGGCTACACCTTC CASSLPAGQGIYGYTF
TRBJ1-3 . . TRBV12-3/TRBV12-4 TGTGCCAGCAGTTCGGGGGCAGGTGGAAACACCATATATTTT CASSSGAGGNTIYF
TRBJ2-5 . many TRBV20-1 TGCAGTGCTGGCCCGGCGGGGGAGACCCAGTACTTC CSAGPAGETQYF
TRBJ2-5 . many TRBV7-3 TGTGCCAGCAGCCGGGGCAGTCAAGAGACCCAGTACTTC CASSRGSQETQYF
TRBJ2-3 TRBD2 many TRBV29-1 TGCAGCGCTGTAGCGGGTTCAAATACGCAGTATTTT CSAVAGSNTQYF
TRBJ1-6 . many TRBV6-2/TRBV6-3 TGTGCCAGCAGTTACGGAAGCGTTGCCTCCTATAATTCACCCCTCCACTTT CASSYGSVASYNSPLHF
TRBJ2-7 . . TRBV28 TGTGCCAGCAGTTCACTTATTACCGGGACTGGCGGGGCCGCCTACGAGCAGTACTTC CASSSLITGTGGAAYEQYF
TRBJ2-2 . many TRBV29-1 TGCAGCGTTGAAGGGTTAGGGCTCGGGGAGCTGTTTTTT CSVEGLGLGELFF
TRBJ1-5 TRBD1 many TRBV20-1 TGCAGTGCTAGAGTTGGTCCAGGGGGCTCGCCCCAGCATTTT CSARVGPGGSPQHF
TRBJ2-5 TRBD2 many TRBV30 TGTGCCTGGAGTCCCGGCGGCGGGAGTTTAAGAGAGACCCAGTACTTC CAWSPGGGSLRETQYF
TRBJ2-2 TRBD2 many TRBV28 TGTGCCAGCAGTTTGTGGCGGGAGATCCGCGGGGAGCTGTTTTTT CASSLWREIRGELFF
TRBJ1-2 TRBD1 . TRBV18 TGTGCCAGCTCACTCCTGGGACAGGGGGGAAACTATGGCTACACCTTC CASSLLGQGGNYGYTF
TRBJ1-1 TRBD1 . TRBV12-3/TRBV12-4 TGTGCCAGCAGCCGCGCCGGGACAGGGGGGAAGAATGAAGCTTTCTTT CASSRAGTGGKNEAFF
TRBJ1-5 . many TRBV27 TGTGCCAGCAGTCCCTACAGGGATAGCAATCAGCCCCAGCATTTT CASSPYRDSNQPQHF
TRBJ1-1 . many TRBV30 TGTGCCTGGAGTTTTATGAACACTGAAGCTTTCTTT CAWSFMNTEAFF
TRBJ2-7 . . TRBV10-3 TGTGCCATCAGTGAGCCTGAGCGGAGCTACGAACAGTACTTC CAISEPERSYEQYF
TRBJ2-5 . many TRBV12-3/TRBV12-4 TGTGCCAGCGGAGCGGCCCCCGAGGCCCAGTACTTC CASGAAPEAQYF
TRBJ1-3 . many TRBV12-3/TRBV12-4 TGTGCCAGCGAAAAAGGGGTTGGAAACACCATATATTTT CASEKGVGNTIYF
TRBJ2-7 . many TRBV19 TGTGCCAGTAGTATGACGACCGATCTCCACGAGCAGTACTTC CASSMTTDLHEQYF
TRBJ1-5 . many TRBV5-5 TGTGCCAGCAGCTTGGATGGGGTTGCGGGGAATCAGCCCCAGCATTTT CASSLDGVAGNQPQHF
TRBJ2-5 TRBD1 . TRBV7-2 TGTGCCAGCGGGAGGACAGGGCTGAACCAAGAGACCCAGTACTTC CASGRTGLNQETQYF
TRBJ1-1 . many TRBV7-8 TGTGCCAGCAGCGCCGGCGGCAGAGATGAAGCTTTCTTT CASSAGGRDEAFF
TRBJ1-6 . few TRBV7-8 TGTGCCAGCAGCGTACAGAGGTCTCTTAATTCACCCCTCCACTTT CASSVQRSLNSPLHF
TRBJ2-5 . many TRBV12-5 TGTGCTAGTGGTTTGACAGGGTCCCAAGAGACCCAGTACTTC CASGLTGSQETQYF